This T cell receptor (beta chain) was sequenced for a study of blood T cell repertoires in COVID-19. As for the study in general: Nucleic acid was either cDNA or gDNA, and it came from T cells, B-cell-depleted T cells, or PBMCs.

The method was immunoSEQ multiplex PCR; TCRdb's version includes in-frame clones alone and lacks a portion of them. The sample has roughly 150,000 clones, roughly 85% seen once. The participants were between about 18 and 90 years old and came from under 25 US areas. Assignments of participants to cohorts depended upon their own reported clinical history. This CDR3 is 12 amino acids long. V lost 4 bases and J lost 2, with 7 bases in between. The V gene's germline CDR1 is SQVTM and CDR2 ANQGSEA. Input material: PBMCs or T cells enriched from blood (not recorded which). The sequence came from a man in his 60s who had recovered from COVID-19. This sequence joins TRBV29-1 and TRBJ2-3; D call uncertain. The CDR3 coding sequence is TGCAGCGTTGGAGTCCCCACAGATACGCAGTATTTT. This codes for CSVGVPTDTQYF.